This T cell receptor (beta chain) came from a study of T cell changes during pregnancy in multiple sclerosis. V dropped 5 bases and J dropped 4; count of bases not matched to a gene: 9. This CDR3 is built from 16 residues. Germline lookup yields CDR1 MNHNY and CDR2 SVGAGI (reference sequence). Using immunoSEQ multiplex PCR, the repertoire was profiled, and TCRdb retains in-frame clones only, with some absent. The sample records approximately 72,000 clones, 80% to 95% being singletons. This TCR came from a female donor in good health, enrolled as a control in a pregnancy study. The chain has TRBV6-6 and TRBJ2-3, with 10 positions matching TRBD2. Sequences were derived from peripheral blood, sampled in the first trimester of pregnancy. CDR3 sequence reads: CASSTRLAGRADTQYF. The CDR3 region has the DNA TGTGCCAGCAGTACGAGACTAGCGGGTCGGGCAGATACGCAGTATTTT.